This TCR beta chain was documented in a study of CD8 T cells in Susac syndrome. Per the germline V gene, CDR1 is LGHDT and CDR2 is YNNKEL (reference sequence). The germline V and J ends were trimmed by 4 bases and 10 bases, with 12 bases remaining between them. This CDR3 comprises 12 residues. TEMRA cells were FACS-enriched, while CD8+ and CD4+ T cells were negatively isolated. An input of 0.5 to 1 ug of RNA was subjected to reverse transcription using random hexamers. Amplification of TCR beta CDR3 spanned 54 Vbeta and 13 Jbeta via immunoSEQ multiplex PCR. MiXCR, applied by TCRdb to the immunoSEQ multiplex PCR reads, yields one record per CDR3 protein. The table records 130,000 or so distinct CDR3 sequences, roughly 95% of them present only once.

The sequenced sample consisted of CD4+ T cells from PBMCs. The chain recombines TRBV3-1 with TRBJ2-3; possible D gene TRBD1, 6 bases. This TCR came from a human donor with multiple sclerosis. The CDR3 reads CASSPLTGAQYF. Here the CDR3 DNA reads TGTGCCAGCAGCCCCTTGACAGGCGCGCAGTATTTT.